The rows below give T cell receptor beta chains drawn from one sample of a study of blood T cell repertoires in COVID-19. Using immunoSEQ multiplex PCR, the repertoire was profiled, and TCRdb retains in-frame clones only, with some absent. The repertoire includes fewer than 90,000 clones, more than 75% of them detected once, and 12% sits in the top ten. The sequencing sample was made of peripheral blood. Receptors were obtained from a human donor in a cohort sampled during active COVID-19. Both conserved end residues are part of each CDR3. D genes are given only for firm matches. Some rows mark clone size as missing; the rest say once, few, many or name a class of expanded clone.

J: TRBJ1-5; size: -; V: TRBV4-1; D: TRBD1; DNA: TGCGCCAGCAGCCAACGGACAGGGGGCGGTCAGCCCCAGCATTTT; CDR3: CASSQRTGGGQPQHF
J: TRBJ2-3; size: -; V: TRBV11-2; D: -; DNA: TGTGCCAGCAGCCCGACAGGTGTTGCAGATACGCAGTATTTT; CDR3: CASSPTGVADTQYF
J: TRBJ1-2; size: -; V: TRBV30; D: TRBD1; DNA: TGTGCCTGGAGCGACAGGGATCTCTATGGCTACACCTTC; CDR3: CAWSDRDLYGYTF
J: TRBJ1-4; size: -; V: TRBV28; D: -; DNA: TGTGCCAGTACAGTAAGCAATGAAAAACTGTTTTTT; CDR3: CASTVSNEKLFF
J: TRBJ2-5; size: -; V: TRBV9; D: TRBD1; DNA: TGTGCCAGCAGCGGCCGGGACAGGGGATGGGAGACCCAGTACTTC; CDR3: CASSGRDRGWETQYF
J: TRBJ2-1; size: -; V: TRBV5-6; D: TRBD2; DNA: TGTGCCAGCAGCACTCGGGGGGGCTCCTACAATGAGCAGTTCTTC; CDR3: CASSTRGGSYNEQFF
J: TRBJ2-7; size: -; V: TRBV11-2; D: -; DNA: TGTGCCAGCAGTATAACCACAGGAGAAGAGAACGAGCAGTACTTC; CDR3: CASSITTGEENEQYF
J: TRBJ2-7; size: -; V: TRBV18; D: TRBD2; DNA: TGTGCCAGCTCACCAGGGGCTAGCGGTCCGGAGCAGTACTTC; CDR3: CASSPGASGPEQYF
J: TRBJ2-7; size: -; V: TRBV11-1; D: TRBD2; DNA: TGTGCCAGCAGCTTATCCCCCCAGCGGGGGTCCTACGAGCAGTACTTC; CDR3: CASSLSPQRGSYEQYF
J: TRBJ2-2; size: -; V: TRBV7-8; D: -; DNA: TGTGCCAGCAGCTTACTCCAGTTATCCGGGGAGCTGTTTTTT; CDR3: CASSLLQLSGELFF
J: TRBJ2-1; size: -; V: TRBV11-3; D: -; DNA: TGTGCCAGCAGCTCAGACGGTGAGTCCTACAATGAGCAGTTCTTC; CDR3: CASSSDGESYNEQFF
J: TRBJ2-3; size: -; V: TRBV27; D: TRBD2; DNA: TGTGCCAGCAGTTTTTCTAGCGGGGCCTTCACAGATACGCAGTATTTT; CDR3: CASSFSSGAFTDTQYF
J: TRBJ1-4; size: -; V: TRBV6-1; D: TRBD1; DNA: TGTGCCAGCAGTGACCCCCGGGACAGGGGCAGGGAAAAACTGTTTTTT; CDR3: CASSDPRDRGREKLFF
J: TRBJ1-1; size: -; V: TRBV7-3; D: TRBD1; DNA: TGTGCCAGCAGCTTATCGACAGGGCCAACTGAAGCTTTCTTT; CDR3: CASSLSTGPTEAFF
J: TRBJ1-6; size: once; V: TRBV12-5; D: -; DNA: TGTGCTAGTGTGGGCAGTTTTAATTCACCCCTCCACTTT; CDR3: CASVGSFNSPLHF
J: TRBJ1-6; size: -; V: TRBV6-6; D: -; DNA: TGTGCCAGCAGTCCACAGAGTCCCTATAATTCACCCCTCCACTTT; CDR3: CASSPQSPYNSPLHF
J: TRBJ1-1; size: -; V: TRBV6-5; D: -; DNA: TGTGCCAGCAGTTCCCTAGAATTTGGAGTGAACACTGAAGCTTTCTTT; CDR3: CASSSLEFGVNTEAFF
J: TRBJ1-6; size: -; V: TRBV5-4; D: -; DNA: TGTGCCAGCAGCGCCGAGCAGGGGCGTTCACCCCTCCACTTT; CDR3: CASSAEQGRSPLHF
J: TRBJ2-6; size: -; V: TRBV5-1; D: -; DNA: TGCGCCAGCACCCCCGACGGGACACGGGCCTCTGGGGCCAACGTCCTGACTTTC; CDR3: CASTPDGTRASGANVLTF
J: TRBJ2-7; size: -; V: TRBV20-1; D: -; DNA: TGCAGTGCTACCGTCTACGAGCAGTACTTC; CDR3: CSATVYEQYF
J: TRBJ2-7; size: -; V: TRBV7-3; D: -; DNA: TGTGCCAGCAGCTCTCTAGGCGGACAGTATTCACTGCAGTACTTC; CDR3: CASSSLGGQYSLQYF
J: TRBJ2-5; size: -; V: TRBV4-2; D: -; DNA: TGTGCCAGCAGCCAAGCCCAACAAGAGACCCAGTACTTC; CDR3: CASSQAQQETQYF
J: TRBJ1-1; size: once; V: TRBV5-4; D: -; DNA: TGTGCCAGCAGCGTGGGCGCGGGGGGACCGTACACTGAAGCTTTCTTT; CDR3: CASSVGAGGPYTEAFF
J: TRBJ2-5; size: -; V: TRBV9; D: TRBD2; DNA: TGTGCCAGCAGCGTAGGGCTAGCGGGTACGCAAGAGACCCAGTACTTC; CDR3: CASSVGLAGTQETQYF
J: TRBJ1-2; size: -; V: TRBV6-6; D: -; DNA: TGTGCCAGCAGTTACTCGCCTAGGGTCGGGAGGGACGGCTACACCTTC; CDR3: CASSYSPRVGRDGYTF
J: TRBJ2-7; size: -; V: TRBV7-2; D: -; DNA: TGTGCCAGCAGCCCTGTCCGGGGCGCGGGGAACGAGCAGTACTTC; CDR3: CASSPVRGAGNEQYF
J: TRBJ2-2; size: -; V: TRBV9; D: TRBD2; DNA: TGTGCCAGCAGCGTAGGGGGCGGGAGGGCCGGTGGGGAGCTGTTTTTT; CDR3: CASSVGGGRAGGELFF
J: TRBJ2-2; size: -; V: TRBV5-1; D: -; DNA: TGCGCCAGCAGCTTGGTACAGGGCGATACCGGGGAGCTGTTTTTT; CDR3: CASSLVQGDTGELFF
J: TRBJ2-1; size: -; V: TRBV5-1; D: TRBD2; DNA: TGCGCCAGCAGCCGCGGACTAGCGGGAGCCAGAGGGTCCGATGAGCAGTTCTTC; CDR3: CASSRGLAGARGSDEQFF
J: TRBJ2-3; size: -; V: TRBV19; D: -; DNA: TGTGCCAGTAGTTCTTCAGGTTCGGGCACAGATACGCAGTATTTT; CDR3: CASSSSGSGTDTQYF
J: TRBJ2-1; size: -; V: TRBV9; D: TRBD2; DNA: TGTGCCAGCAGCGTGGGACTAGCGGATAGCTCCTACAATGAGCAGTTCTTC; CDR3: CASSVGLADSSYNEQFF
J: TRBJ2-7; size: -; V: TRBV28; D: TRBD1; DNA: TGTGCCAGCAGTTTAGGGACAGGGGGGAGCGAGCAGTACTTC; CDR3: CASSLGTGGSEQYF
J: TRBJ1-1; size: -; V: TRBV5-1; D: TRBD1; DNA: TGCGCCAGCCGAGGGGGCGCGGGTGACACTGAAGCTTTCTTT; CDR3: CASRGGAGDTEAFF
J: TRBJ1-3; size: -; V: TRBV5-1; D: -; DNA: TGCGCCAGCAGCTTGGACACCCCAAACTCTGGAAACACCATATATTTT; CDR3: CASSLDTPNSGNTIYF
J: TRBJ1-1; size: -; V: TRBV6-1; D: -; DNA: TGTGCCAGCAGTGAAATGACAGGATACACTGAAGCTTTCTTT; CDR3: CASSEMTGYTEAFF
J: TRBJ2-1; size: -; V: TRBV11-3; D: -; DNA: TGTGCCAGCAGTAACAGGGGGGGCTACAATGAGCAGTTCTTC; CDR3: CASSNRGGYNEQFF
J: TRBJ2-5; size: -; V: TRBV6-1; D: TRBD2; DNA: TGTGCCAGCAGTGAGGTTCGGAGACTAGCGGCAGAGACCCAGTACTTC; CDR3: CASSEVRRLAAETQYF
J: TRBJ2-1; size: -; V: TRBV10-3; D: TRBD2; DNA: TGTGCCATCAGCACCTTCGGAAGCGGGAGAGGTTACAATGAGCAGTTCTTC; CDR3: CAISTFGSGRGYNEQFF
J: TRBJ2-1; size: -; V: TRBV7-6; D: TRBD1; DNA: TGTGCCAGCAGCCCGGGACAGGGACCCTACAATGAGCAGTTCTTC; CDR3: CASSPGQGPYNEQFF
J: TRBJ1-3; size: -; V: TRBV5-4; D: -; DNA: TGTGCCAGCAGCCGGGGGGGCCGCGGGGATGGAAACACCATATATTTT; CDR3: CASSRGGRGDGNTIYF
J: TRBJ2-5; size: -; V: TRBV11-2; D: -; DNA: TGTGCCAGCAGCCGGACAGTTCAAGAGACCCAGTACTTC; CDR3: CASSRTVQETQYF
J: TRBJ1-2; size: -; V: TRBV7-2; D: TRBD1; DNA: TGTGCCAGCAGCCTTAGGACAGGGGGCTATGGCTACACCTTC; CDR3: CASSLRTGGYGYTF
J: TRBJ1-5; size: -; V: TRBV12-3/TRBV12-4; D: -; DNA: TGTGCCAGCAGTATAACAGGGAATCAGCCCCAGCATTTT; CDR3: CASSITGNQPQHF
J: TRBJ2-3; size: -; V: TRBV5-1; D: -; DNA: TGCGCCAGCAGCTTAGCCGGGACACCGAAGGTAAATACGCAGTATTTT; CDR3: CASSLAGTPKVNTQYF
J: TRBJ1-2; size: -; V: TRBV6-5; D: -; DNA: TGTGCCAGCAGTCGGCCGGGTCACTATGGCTACACCTTC; CDR3: CASSRPGHYGYTF
J: TRBJ2-3; size: -; V: TRBV5-1; D: TRBD2; DNA: TGCGCCAGCAGCGGCGCTAGCGGGAGCACAGATACGCAGTATTTT; CDR3: CASSGASGSTDTQYF